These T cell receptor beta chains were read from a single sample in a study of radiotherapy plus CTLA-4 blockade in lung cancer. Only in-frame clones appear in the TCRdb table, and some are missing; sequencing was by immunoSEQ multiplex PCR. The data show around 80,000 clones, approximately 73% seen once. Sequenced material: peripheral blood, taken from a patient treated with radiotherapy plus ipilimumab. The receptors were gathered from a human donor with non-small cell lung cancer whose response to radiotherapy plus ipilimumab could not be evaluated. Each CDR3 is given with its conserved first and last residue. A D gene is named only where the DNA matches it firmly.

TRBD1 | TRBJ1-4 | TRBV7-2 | TGTGCCAGCAGCCGACTAAGACAGGGGGCGGGGGAAAAACTGTTTTTT | CASSRLRQGAGEKLFF
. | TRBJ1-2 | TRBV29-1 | TGCAGCGCCGCGGAAAACTATGGCTACACCTTC | CSAAENYGYTF
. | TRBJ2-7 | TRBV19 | TGTGCCAGTAGTATAGGCAGGCAGAGCTCCTACGAGCAGTACTTC | CASSIGRQSSYEQYF
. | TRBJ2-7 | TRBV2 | TGTGCCAGCAGTATGGCGGGCTACGAGCAGTACTTC | CASSMAGYEQYF
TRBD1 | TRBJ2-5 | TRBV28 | TGTGCCAGCAGTTTTTTACTGGGCAGGGGGCACGAAGAGACCCAGTACTTC | CASSFLLGRGHEETQYF
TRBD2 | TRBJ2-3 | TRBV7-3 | TGTGCCAGCAGCCAACTAGCGGGGGTCACAGATACGCAGTATTTT | CASSQLAGVTDTQYF
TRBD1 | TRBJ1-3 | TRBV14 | TGTGCCAGCAGAGGGACAGCTGGAAACACCATATATTTT | CASRGTAGNTIYF
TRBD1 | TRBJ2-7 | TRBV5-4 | TGTGCCAGCAGCTTGGCCCGACAGGGAATCTCCTACGAGCAGTACTTC | CASSLARQGISYEQYF
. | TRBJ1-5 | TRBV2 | TGTGCCAGCAGGGAACAGAGGATCAGCAATCAGCCCCAGCATTTT | CASREQRISNQPQHF
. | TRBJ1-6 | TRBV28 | TGTGCCAGCAGGGAGGGGTATTCACCCCTCCACTTT | CASREGYSPLHF
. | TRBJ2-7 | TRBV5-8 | TGTGCCAGCAGCTTGGGCCCGTACCCTACCTACGAGCAGTACTTC | CASSLGPYPTYEQYF
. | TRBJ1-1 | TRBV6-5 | TGTGCCAGCAGCCCCCAAACACCCGGCGGTGAAGCTTTCTTT | CASSPQTPGGEAFF
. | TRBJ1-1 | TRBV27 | TGTGCCAGCAGTTTATCCCGATACGGGTACACTGAAGCTTTCTTT | CASSLSRYGYTEAFF